Shown below are 20 T cell receptor beta chains from a single sample sequenced in a study of radiotherapy plus CTLA-4 blockade in lung cancer. Repertoires were generated with immunoSEQ multiplex PCR, while TCRdb's copy carries only in-frame clones and drops some. The sample has 75,000 to 100,000 clones, 75% to 85% seen once. The input for sequencing was peripheral blood, taken from a patient treated with radiotherapy plus ipilimumab. The receptors here all came from a human donor with non-small cell lung cancer who had a partial response to radiotherapy plus ipilimumab.

Only a few counts were recorded for this clone. The chain has TRBV5-1 and TRBJ1-1; TRBD1 might be the D (6 bases). CDR1 SGHRS and CDR2 YFSETQ come from the germline V gene. The V end was cut by 4 bases, the J end by 1 base, with 11 bases between. The CDR3 runs 14 residues. The CDR3 protein is CASSQAGANTEAFF. The DNA for the CDR3 is TGCGCCAGCAGCCAGGCAGGGGCGAACACTGAAGCTTTCTTT.

This chain joins TRBV6-6 and TRBJ2-1; TRBD2 matches at 7 bases. CDR1 MNHNY and CDR2 SVGAGI come from the germline V gene (reference sequence). The J segment lost 6 bases and the V segment lost 2 bases, leaving 7 bases of the junction unmatched. The CDR3 extends over 15 amino acids. The CDR3 protein is CASSYVTSRFNEQFF. The CDR3 DNA sequence: TGTGCCAGCAGTTACGTGACTAGCCGCTTCAATGAGCAGTTCTTC.

CDR3 in amino acids: CASRPGQAATTRPQHF. CDR3 nucleotide sequence: TGTGCCAGCAGACCTGGACAGGCCGCAACCACCCGGCCCCAGCATTTT. The V gene is TRBV27, the J gene TRBJ1-5; the match to TRBD1 covers 7 bases. The CDR3 has 16 residues. Germline CDR1 reads MNHEY; CDR2 reads SMNVEV (reference sequence). V trimming: 6 bases; J trimming: 9 bases; junction bases outside the gene matches: 17.

The chain carries TRBV2 and TRBJ2-2, with TRBD2 as a possible D gene (7 bases). Germline CDR1 reads SNHLY; CDR2 reads FYNNEI. This CDR3 is 15 amino acids long. With 5 bases removed from V and 6 bases from J, the gap between germline ends came to 16 bases. CDR3 sequence reads: CASSLARGGAGELFF. The CDR3 DNA sequence: TGTGCCAGCAGTCTGGCTAGGGGGGGAGCCGGGGAGCTGTTTTTT.

The chain employs TRBV18 and TRBJ1-5, with 11 nucleotides matching TRBD1. The germline gives CDR1 KGHSH, CDR2 LQKENI. The junction had 4 bases not matched to a gene; V was cut back by 3 bases and J by 3 bases. CDR3 length: 16 amino acids. CDR3 sequence reads: CASSPGTGGNNQPQHF. The CDR3 DNA reads TGTGCCAGCTCACCGGGGACAGGGGGGAACAATCAGCCCCAGCATTTT.

This clone was detected once. The gene calls are TRBV29-1 and TRBJ1-5; D ambiguous. The CDR3 is 14 residues long. Trimming removed 0 bases from V and 7 bases from J, with 13 bases in between. The germline V gene encodes CDR1 SQVTM and CDR2 ANQGSEA. This CDR3 is CSVEDRGSGQPQHF. The CDR3 DNA follows: TGCAGCGTTGAAGATCGAGGTTCCGGGCAGCCCCAGCATTTT.

The chain carries TRBV6-1 and TRBJ2-7; 7 bases line up with TRBD2. V lost 5 bases and J lost 0; bases outside the gene matches: 4. This CDR3 spans 14 amino acids. Germline V lookup: CDR1 MNHNS, CDR2 SASEGT. The CDR3 reads CASSPGGSSYEQYF. In nucleotides, the CDR3 is TGTGCCAGCAGTCCTGGCGGGAGCTCCTACGAGCAGTACTTC.

V and J are TRBV28 and TRBJ2-1; possibly TRBD2 for D (6 bases). The CDR3 runs to 14 residues. CDR1 and CDR2 (germline): MDHEN, SYDVKM. With 3 bases removed from V and 7 bases from J, the gap between germline ends came to 13 bases. In DNA form, the CDR3 reads TGTGCCAGCAGTTTCGGGAGTAATATAAATGAGCAGTTCTTC. Its protein product is CASSFGSNINEQFF.

This chain connects TRBV7-2 to TRBJ2-7, with 7 bases matching TRBD1. The CDR3 extends over 16 amino acids. V shed 4 bases, J shed 1 base, and the junction held 10 bases outside the gene matches. Germline CDR1 is SGHTA and CDR2 is FQGNSA. The CDR3, as DNA: TGTGCCAGCAGCTCCATTACAGGGGTGGGTTCCTACGAGCAGTACTTC. This codes for CASSSITGVGSYEQYF.

The rearrangement joins TRBV5-6 to TRBJ2-2, with D uncertain. CDR3 length: 14 residues. V was shortened by 4 bases and J by 0 bases, with 7 bases between the two germline ends. Germline values: CDR1 SGHDT, CDR2 YYEEEE. CDR3 nucleotides: TGTGCCAGCAGCGTCTACCCGAACACCGGGGAGCTGTTTTTT. Protein sequence: CASSVYPNTGELFF.

The V gene is TRBV7-6, the J gene TRBJ2-7, with 9 positions matching TRBD1. From germline, CDR1 is SGHVS and CDR2 FNYEAQ. V trimming: 0 bases; J trimming: 7 bases; junction bases outside the gene matches: 7. The CDR3 has 15 amino acids. The DNA for the CDR3 is TGTGCCAGCAGCTTAGCGGGACAGGGTGATCGAGAGCAGTACTTC. Translation: CASSLAGQGDREQYF.

This clone was seen only a few times. The CDR3, as DNA: TGTGCCTGGATCACCGGACAGGGGAGAAAGAAGGCTTTCTTT. Its translation: CAWITGQGRKKAFF. The chain couples TRBV30 to TRBJ1-1, with 9 bases matching TRBD1. The germline CDR1 and CDR2 sequences are GTSNPN and SVGIG (reference sequence). V lost 4 bases and J lost 11; bases outside the gene matches: 14. CDR3 length: 14 amino acids.

The rearrangement links TRBV28 to TRBJ2-4; D not resolved. This CDR3 is built from 16 residues. CDR1 is MDHEN and CDR2 is SYDVKM in the germline V gene. Trimming took 5 bases from V and 3 from J, leaving 17 bases between them. The CDR3 is CASSPASSGGKNIQYF. The CDR3 DNA reads as TGTGCCAGCAGTCCCGCCTCTAGTGGTGGCAAAAACATTCAGTACTTC.

The V call is TRBV7-8, the J call TRBJ1-5; D is unresolved. Per the germline V gene, CDR1 is SGHVS and CDR2 is FQNEAQ. V was trimmed by 2 bases and J by 0 bases, leaving 17 bases between them. The CDR3 runs to 18 residues. Written as DNA, the CDR3 is TGTGCCAGCAGCTTAAGGTCCGTCCAACGGGATAGCAATCAGCCCCAGCATTTT. Protein sequence: CASSLRSVQRDSNQPQHF.

This clone occurred once. The chain combines TRBV6-6 with TRBJ1-2, with TRBD1 matching over 9 bases. V dropped 0 bases and J dropped 10; count of bases not matched to a gene: 9. The CDR3 runs to 15 residues. Germline CDR1 MNHNY, CDR2 SVGAGI (reference sequence). In DNA form, the CDR3 reads TGTGCCAGCAGTTACTCTGGTGGACAGGGGCTCCCCTACACCTTC. Translation: CASSYSGGQGLPYTF.

This clone occurred a few times. V usage is TRBV7-9 and J usage is TRBJ2-3, with 10 nucleotides matching TRBD1. The CDR3 is made up of 15 amino acids. J was trimmed by 5 bases and V by 4 bases; bases with no gene match: 6. The germline gives CDR1 SEHNR, CDR2 FQNEAQ (reference sequence). CDR3 DNA sequence: TGTGCCAGCAGCTCCGGGACAGGGGCGAAAGATACGCAGTATTTT. Its translation: CASSSGTGAKDTQYF.

This clone has a single count. The J gene is TRBJ2-3, the V gene TRBV30, with 13 bases that match TRBD2. The CDR3 is 15 residues long. Germline CDR1 and CDR2: GTSNPN and SVGIG (reference sequence). Trimming took 3 bases from V and 0 from J; bases not matched to a gene: 0. This CDR3 reads CAWRGLAGSTDTQYF. DNA of the CDR3: TGTGCCTGGAGGGGACTAGCGGGGAGCACAGATACGCAGTATTTT.

This clone has just a few counts. The genes are TRBV19 and TRBJ2-5; 10 bases align to TRBD2. V shed 1 base and J 2 bases; nucleotides not matched to a gene: 1. In germline, CDR1 is LNHDA, CDR2 SQIVND (reference sequence). The CDR3 has 15 residues. The CDR3 protein is CASSIVTSGQETQYF. The CDR3 DNA sequence: TGTGCCAGTAGTATAGTGACTAGCGGGCAAGAGACCCAGTACTTC.

The gene calls are TRBV27 and TRBJ2-1; 14 nucleotides agree with TRBD2. The CDR3 totals 19 residues. The ends lost 3 bases at V and 0 bases at J; junction bases unmatched: 7. The germline V gene encodes CDR1 MNHEY and CDR2 SMNVEV (reference sequence). Here the CDR3 reads CASSFPTSGRASSYNEQFF. The CDR3 DNA is TGTGCCAGCAGTTTCCCGACTAGCGGGAGGGCCAGCTCCTACAATGAGCAGTTCTTC.

The gene calls are TRBV28 and TRBJ2-1; tentatively, D is TRBD2 (6 bases). The CDR3 is 14 residues long. The germline V and J ends were trimmed by 7 bases and 2 bases, with 12 bases remaining between them. Germline V gene sequence: CDR1 MDHEN, CDR2 SYDVKM. CDR3 sequence: CASNLGGAYNEQFF. The CDR3 nucleotides read TGTGCCAGCAACTTGGGGGGTGCCTACAATGAGCAGTTCTTC. The full variable domain, its missing parts supplied by reference TRBV28 and TRBJ2-1, is DVKVTQSSRYLVKRTGEKVFLECVQDMDHENMFWYRQDPGLGLRLIYFSYDVKMKEKGDIPEGYSVSREKKERFSLILESASTNQTSMYLCASNLGGAYNEQFFGPGTRLTVL.